The entry that follows covers one TCR beta chain sequence. What it recognizes is unknown. The length of the CDR3 is 18 residues. Germline CDR1 and CDR2: MNHEY and SMNVEV (reference sequence). With 6 bases clipped from V and 7 bases from J, the junction kept 22 bases outside the gene matches. The source of the sample is a study of blood T cells in healthy people across ages. Looking at the study overall: Capture via template switching afforded approximately one barcoded beta molecule per two T cells. Findings and caveats of the study: CMV status of donors was unknown, possibly confounding expanded clonotype changes.

Then a second PCR, running about 6 to 12 cycles, was carried out with a sample-barcoded 5' primer and a J-beta primer mix. CDR3-containing paired-end reads numbering at least 2.5 million came from each sample. MiXCR, run by TCRdb on the 5' RACE reads, gives a single entry per CDR3 protein. This sample has fewer than 2,000,000 distinct CDR3 sequences; around 42% occur once, and the top ten carry 23%. Per-sample PBMC isolation yielded at least 6 million cells. This receptor was identified in a human donor in good health. V usage is TRBV27 and J usage is TRBJ1-2; 8 bases match TRBD1. The material sequenced was blood. The CDR3 is CASSATNLLTGGVGGYTF. The CDR3 DNA sequence: TGTGCCAGCAGCGCTACAAATCTCCTAACAGGGGGTGTGGGTGGCTACACCTTC.